This passage covers 10 T cell receptor beta chains from one sample sequenced in a study of blood T cell repertoires in COVID-19. TCRdb's copy holds only in-frame clones and misses some; the assay was immunoSEQ multiplex PCR. The top ten hold about 5.1% of the sample, which has 130,000 to 150,000 clones, 84% seen once. The sequenced sample was peripheral blood. The receptors stem from a human donor in a cohort sampled during active COVID-19.

The rearrangement uses TRBV28 and TRBJ2-7; D remains unclear. V lost 5 bases and J lost 3, with 14 bases in between. This CDR3 is built from 14 residues. The V gene's germline CDR1 is MDHEN and CDR2 SYDVKM. CDR3 amino acids: CASSPPIQSYEQYF. CDR3 coding DNA: TGTGCCAGCAGTCCTCCGATACAAAGCTACGAGCAGTACTTC.

V and J are TRBV5-6 and TRBJ1-1; D is perhaps TRBD1 (5 bases). The V end was cut by 1 base, the J end by 7 bases, with 14 bases between. The germline gives CDR1 SGHDT, CDR2 YYEEEE. The CDR3 covers 14 residues. CDR3 sequence: CASSLSRSRGEAFF. The CDR3 DNA follows: TGTGCCAGCAGCTTGTCTAGGAGTAGGGGTGAAGCTTTCTTT.

V usage is TRBV7-9 and J usage is TRBJ2-1; 8 bases match TRBD2. Germline CDR1 reads SEHNR; CDR2 reads FQNEAQ (reference sequence). The CDR3 covers 14 residues. The V segment lost 4 bases and the J segment 7 bases; nucleotides outside the gene matches: 6. CDR3 loop: CASSSPIAGNEQFF. The DNA of the CDR3 is TGTGCCAGCAGCTCCCCCATAGCGGGGAATGAGCAGTTCTTC.

J is TRBJ2-7 and V is TRBV27, with 7 nucleotides matching TRBD1. V gave up 6 bases and J gave up 6 bases; unmatched junction bases: 8. The germline V gene has CDR1 MNHEY and CDR2 SMNVEV (reference sequence). The CDR3 sequence is 13 residues long. CDR3 nucleotides: TGTGCCAGCAGATTAGGGACAGCCGGCGAGCAGTACTTC. Encoded protein: CASRLGTAGEQYF.

The chain is built from TRBV2 and TRBJ1-3, with 8 bases lining up with TRBD1. Losses at the gene ends were 8 bases for V and 4 bases for J; bases not matched to a gene: 7. The length of the CDR3 is 14 residues. CDR1 is SNHLY, CDR2 FYNNEI, per germline. Here the CDR3 DNA reads TGTGCCAGCTCCACCCAGGGGGCGGGAAACACCATATATTTT. Translation gives CASSTQGAGNTIYF.

The chain combines TRBV2 with TRBJ2-3; TRBD2 aligns across 9 bases. CDR1 and CDR2 (germline): SNHLY, FYNNEI. This CDR3 comprises 13 residues. V was pared by 10 bases and J by 1 base, with 3 bases of the junction left unmatched. The CDR3 coding sequence is TGTGCCACTGAGCGGGGGGGCACAGATACGCAGTATTTT. Encoded protein: CATERGGTDTQYF.

The V and J genes are TRBV28 and TRBJ1-2, with 8 bases lining up with TRBD1. In germline, CDR1 is MDHEN, CDR2 SYDVKM. V lost 6 bases and J lost 8; bases outside the gene matches: 14. The CDR3 contains 15 residues. This chain's CDR3 is CASSTGRGQLMGYTF. DNA for the CDR3: TGTGCCAGCAGCACGGGCAGGGGGCAACTAATGGGCTACACCTTC.

The chain employs TRBV30 and TRBJ1-1, with a weak D call TRBD1 (6 bases). The germline gives CDR1 GTSNPN, CDR2 SVGIG (reference sequence). The CDR3 totals 15 residues. Trimming cost V 0 bases and J 0 bases, with 11 bases left between them. The CDR3 DNA reads TGTGCCTGGAGTGTAATGCAGGGGATGAACACTGAAGCTTTCTTT. Translated: CAWSVMQGMNTEAFF. Full variable domain (rest looked up from reference TRBV30 and TRBJ1-1): SQTIHQWPATLVQPVGSPLSLECTVEGTSNPNLYWYRQAAGRGLQLLFYSVGIGQISSEVPQNLSASRPQDRQFILSSKKLLLSDSGFYLCAWSVMQGMNTEAFFGQGTRLTVV.

This clone was observed a handful of times. The chain couples TRBV6-5 to TRBJ1-2, with D hard to call. The CDR3 spans 14 residues. The V gene lost 7 bases and the J gene lost 6 bases, with 18 bases spanning the gap. Germline V gene sequence: CDR1 MNHEY, CDR2 SVGAGI. The CDR3 sequence: CASTHRTGANGYTF. The CDR3 bases are TGTGCCAGCACCCACCGGACGGGAGCGAATGGCTACACCTTC.

The chain recombines TRBV3-1 (or the pseudogene TRBV3-2) with TRBJ1-3; D may be TRBD1 (6 bases). V lost 3 bases and J 3 bases, leaving 6 bases between the germline ends. The length of the CDR3 is 13 residues. The germline gives CDR1 LGHDT, CDR2 YNNKEL (reference sequence). This CDR3 reads CASSQDSGNTIYF. DNA of the CDR3: TGTGCCAGCAGCCAGGACAGTGGAAACACCATATATTTT.